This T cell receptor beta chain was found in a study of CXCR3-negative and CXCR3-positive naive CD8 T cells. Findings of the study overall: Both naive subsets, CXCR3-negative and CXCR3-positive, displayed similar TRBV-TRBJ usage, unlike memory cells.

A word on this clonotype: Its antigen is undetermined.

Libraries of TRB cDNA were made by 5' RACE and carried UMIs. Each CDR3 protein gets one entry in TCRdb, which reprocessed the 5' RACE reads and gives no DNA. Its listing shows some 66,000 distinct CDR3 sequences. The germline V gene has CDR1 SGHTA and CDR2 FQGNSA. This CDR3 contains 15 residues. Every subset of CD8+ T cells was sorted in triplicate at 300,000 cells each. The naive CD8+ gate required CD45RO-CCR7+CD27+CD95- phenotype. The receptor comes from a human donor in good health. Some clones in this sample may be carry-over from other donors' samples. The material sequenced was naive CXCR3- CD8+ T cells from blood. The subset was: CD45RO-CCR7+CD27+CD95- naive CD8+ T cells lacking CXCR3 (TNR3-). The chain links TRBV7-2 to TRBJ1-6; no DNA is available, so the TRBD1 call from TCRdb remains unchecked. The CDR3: CASSLRGGYPTTLHF.